A single sample gave rise to the 32 T cell receptor beta chains below, sequenced in a study of CXCR3-negative and CXCR3-positive naive CD8 T cells. 5' RACE that incorporated UMI labels was used to prepare the TRB cDNA libraries. Each CDR3 protein gets one entry in TCRdb, which reprocessed the 5' RACE reads and gives no DNA. The sample includes approximately 26,000 distinct CDR3 sequences. The sample taken for sequencing was naive CXCR3- CD8+ T cells from blood. The subset denotes: CD45RO-CCR7+CD27+CD95- naive CD8+ T cells lacking CXCR3 (TNR3-). Receptors were obtained from a human donor in good health. Some clones in this sample may be carry-over from other donors' samples.

This CDR3 reads CSVDRAPGELFF. The chain is built from TRBV29-1 and TRBJ2-2; TCRdb designates TRBD2, a call that cannot be tested without DNA. Germline lookup yields CDR1 SQVTM and CDR2 ANQGSEA. There are 12 residues in the CDR3.

This chain links TRBV28 with TRBJ1-1; TCRdb reports TRBD1, a call that lacks DNA to check it against. Germline values: CDR1 MDHEN, CDR2 SYDVKM. CDR3 length equals 12 residues. CDR3 amino acids: CASSIGPGVAFF. The full variable domain, rest sourced from reference TRBV28 and TRBJ1-1, is DVKVTQSSRYLVKRTGEKVFLECVQDMDHENMFWYRQDPGLGLRLIYFSYDVKMKEKGDIPEGYSVSREKKERFSLILESASTNQTSMYLCASSIGPGVAFFGQGTRLTVV.

The V and J genes are TRBV6-1 and TRBJ2-7. Germline V CDR1 and CDR2: MNHNS, SASEGT. CDR3 length: 14 amino acids. The CDR3: CASSEVGLTYEQYF.

The rearrangement uses TRBV7-2 and TRBJ2-6. Germline loops: CDR1 SGHTA, CDR2 FQGNSA. The CDR3 has 16 residues. This CDR3 is CASSPITGSGANVLTF.

The genes are TRBV11-1 and TRBJ1-2; the D call of TRBD1 rests on TCRdb alone, since no DNA is present to check it. Germline V lookup: CDR1 SGHAT, CDR2 FQDESV (reference sequence). This CDR3 comprises 15 residues. The CDR3 is CASSLPGDRVNGYTF.

The genes are TRBV4-3 and TRBJ2-7. Germline CDR1 and CDR2: LGHNA and YSLEER. CDR3 length: 15 amino acids. CDR3 sequence reads: CASSQGKSLSYEQYF.

This clonotype is identified as medium-sized from frequency. The chain is built from TRBV14 and TRBJ1-1; absent DNA, TCRdb's TRBD1 call cannot be checked. CDR1 and CDR2 from the germline V gene are SGHDN and FVKESK. The CDR3 loop spans 17 amino acids. This chain's CDR3 is CASSQPGPLWSNTEAFF.

The chain joins TRBV20-1 to TRBJ2-7; TCRdb outputs TRBD1, but without DNA this stays unchecked. Germline V gene data show CDR1 as DFQATT and CDR2 as SNEGSKA (reference sequence). The CDR3 extends over 16 amino acids. The CDR3 loop is CSASLYGMYTAYEQYF.

This clonotype is called medium-sized based on its frequency. The rearrangement joins TRBV10-3 to TRBJ2-3; TCRdb lists TRBD1, though no DNA is available to test this call. The CDR3 covers 13 residues. CDR1 and CDR2 (germline): ENHRY, SYGVKD. This chain's CDR3 is CATGPASTDTQYF.

The CDR3: CASSLATVADTQYF. The chain couples TRBV7-9 to TRBJ2-3. CDR3 length equals 14 residues. Per germline, CDR1 SEHNR and CDR2 FQNEAQ (reference sequence). The full variable domain, in which reference TRBV7-9 and TRBJ2-3 provide the parts outside the CDR3, is DTGVSQNPRHKITKRGQNVTFRCDPISEHNRLYWYRQTLGQGPEFLTYFQNEAQLEKSRLLSDRFSAERPKGSFSTLEIQRTEQGDSAMYLCASSLATVADTQYFGPGTRLTVL.

The chain recombines TRBV7-9 with TRBJ2-1; TCRdb indicates TRBD1, and absent DNA this call remains unverified. In germline, CDR1 is SEHNR, CDR2 FQNEAQ (reference sequence). This CDR3 has 11 amino acids. CDR3 sequence: CASSERGDLFF.

This chain uses TRBV15 with TRBJ2-3; TCRdb outputs TRBD1, but without DNA this stays unchecked. CDR1 is LNHNV, CDR2 YYDKDF, per germline (reference sequence). This CDR3 has 15 residues. Here the CDR3 reads CATSRDPGDPDTQYF. The full variable domain, rest sourced from reference TRBV15 and TRBJ2-3, is DAMVIQNPRYQVTQFGKPVTLSCSQTLNHNVMYWYQQKSSQAPKLLFHYYDKDFNNEADTPDNFQSRRPNTSFCFLDIRSPGLGDTAMYLCATSRDPGDPDTQYFGPGTRLTVL.

The rearrangement joins TRBV29-1 to TRBJ2-3; TCRdb names TRBD2, which stays unverified in the absence of DNA. CDR1 SQVTM and CDR2 ANQGSEA come from the germline V gene. This CDR3 region has 16 residues. The CDR3 loop reads CIQPTGGHPRPDTQYF.

V is TRBV7-7 and J is TRBJ1-1; there is no DNA to check the TCRdb D call of TRBD1. The CDR3 spans 15 residues. The V gene's germline CDR1 is SSHAT and CDR2 FNYEAQ (reference sequence). CDR3 sequence reads: CASSSGQGGHLEAFF.

Here the CDR3 reads CASSLFTGGEIGGYTF. The rearrangement joins TRBV13 to TRBJ1-2; TCRdb picks TRBD1, but there is no DNA to check that call. CDR3 length equals 16 residues. Germline V gene lookup returns CDR1 PRHDT and CDR2 FYEKMQ (reference sequence).

The J gene is TRBJ2-4, the V gene TRBV2; TCRdb designates TRBD1, a call that cannot be tested without DNA. Germline V lookup: CDR1 SNHLY, CDR2 FYNNEI. The CDR3 totals 17 residues. Here the CDR3 reads CASSTVDSGVAKNIQYF.

The chain has TRBV5-5 and TRBJ1-6. Germline loops: CDR1 SGHKS, CDR2 YYEKEE (reference sequence). CDR3 length equals 17 residues. The CDR3 protein is CASSLGGLSSYNSPLHF.

This clonotype is identified as medium-sized from frequency. The rearrangement joins TRBV4-3 to TRBJ1-1. The CDR3 extends over 16 amino acids. Germline V gives CDR1 LGHNA, CDR2 YSLEER. CDR3 region: CASSQDPITDDPEAFF.

The chain's CDR3 is CASSESNADLGRVDEQFF. J is TRBJ2-1 and V is TRBV7-9; TCRdb selects TRBD2, and the lack of DNA leaves this call unchecked. The CDR3 loop spans 18 amino acids. Looked up from germline, CDR1 is SEHNR and CDR2 is FQNEAQ (reference sequence).

The V and J genes are TRBV29-1 and TRBJ2-7. Germline values: CDR1 SQVTM, CDR2 ANQGSEA. The length of the CDR3 is 13 residues. Here the CDR3 reads CSVQAGGAYEQYF.

V and J are TRBV4-3 and TRBJ2-7; the D call of TRBD2 rests on TCRdb alone, since no DNA is present to check it. Looked up from germline, CDR1 is LGHNA and CDR2 is YSLEER. The CDR3 length is 15 residues. The CDR3 spells CASSPTAGGPYEQYF.

The chain carries TRBV7-3 and TRBJ1-1. Germline assignment: CDR1 SGHTA and CDR2 FQGTGA. The CDR3 runs to 14 residues. This chain's CDR3 is CASSQRAGNTEAFF.

CDR3 residues: CATSKELAVQETQYF. The chain carries TRBV15 and TRBJ2-5. The CDR3 has 15 residues. The germline V gene has CDR1 LNHNV and CDR2 YYDKDF (reference sequence).

The chain combines TRBV6-5 with TRBJ2-6. Germline CDR1 MNHEY, CDR2 SVGAGI. This CDR3 has 15 residues. This CDR3 reads CASSQSDSGANVLTF.

V and J are TRBV10-1 and TRBJ2-1; there is no DNA to check the TCRdb D call of TRBD2. The CDR3 runs 15 residues. CDR1 is WNHNN and CDR2 is SYGVQD in the germline V gene (reference sequence). CDR3 residues: CASAASANSYNEQFF.

The CDR3 loop is CASSTGTSARSYNEQFF. The chain is built from TRBV19 and TRBJ2-1; TCRdb returns TRBD2, unconfirmable since there is no DNA. Per the germline V gene, CDR1 is LNHDA and CDR2 is SQIVND (reference sequence). The CDR3 has 17 residues.

The V gene is TRBV5-1, the J gene TRBJ2-1; TCRdb returns TRBD2, unconfirmable since there is no DNA. Germline CDR1 and CDR2: SGHRS and YFSETQ. This CDR3 contains 15 residues. Here the CDR3 reads CASSLVVPSDNEQFF.

CDR3 region: CASSATGTGELFF. This sequence joins TRBV5-1 and TRBJ2-2; no DNA is available, so the TRBD1 call from TCRdb remains unchecked. The CDR3 length is 13 residues. Germline-derived CDR1 and CDR2 are SGHRS and YFSETQ.

V is TRBV4-3 and J is TRBJ2-7. Germline V CDR1 and CDR2: LGHNA, YSLEER. This CDR3 has 13 residues. The CDR3 reads CASSQAQGREQYF.

V is TRBV5-1 and J is TRBJ1-1; the TCRdb call, TRBD1, lacks DNA for checking. This CDR3 spans 16 amino acids. Germline loops: CDR1 SGHRS, CDR2 YFSETQ. The CDR3 here is CASSYYPGQRNTEAFF.

The CDR3 region is CASSAGTGAYEQYF. V is TRBV27 and J is TRBJ2-7; there is no DNA to check the TCRdb D call of TRBD1. The CDR3 is made up of 14 amino acids. CDR1 is MNHEY and CDR2 is SMNVEV in the germline V gene (reference sequence).

The gene calls are TRBV7-9 and TRBJ1-1. The CDR3 length is 16 residues. Germline loops: CDR1 SEHNR, CDR2 FQNEAQ (reference sequence). Here the CDR3 reads CASSFLDRLWNTEAFF.